The 23 T cell receptor beta chains given below trace back to one sample, sequenced in a study of OX40 agonist ivuxolimab in advanced cancers. The assay was immunoSEQ multiplex PCR, and TCRdb's table has in-frame clones only and misses some. The repertoire holds tens of thousands of clones, with around 89% as singletons. This sample comprised CD4+ or CD8+ T cells sorted from blood, obtained in a trial of the OX40 agonist ivuxolimab. The source is an adult with an advanced solid tumor such as melanoma, head and neck, liver or kidney cancer.

CDR3 in amino acids: CASSLGTGELFF. The CDR3 bases are TGTGCCAGCAGCTTAGGGACCGGGGAGCTGTTTTTT. This sequence joins TRBV7-3 and TRBJ2-2; the D is unclear. Trimming removed 2 bases from V and 5 bases from J, with 3 bases in between. Germline V gene lookup returns CDR1 SGHTA and CDR2 FQGTGA. The CDR3 has 12 residues.

CDR3 protein: CASSFGGVGQPQHF. The CDR3 DNA reads TGTGCCAGCAGCTTTGGCGGGGTAGGCCAGCCCCAGCATTTT. The rearrangement uses TRBV7-2 and TRBJ1-5; D is undetermined. V gave up 3 bases and J gave up 7 bases, with 13 bases separating them. This CDR3 is built from 14 residues. Germline V lookup: CDR1 SGHTA, CDR2 FQGNSA.

V gene TRBV15 combines with J gene TRBJ2-7; a possible D gene is TRBD1 (5 bases). V lost 4 bases to trimming and J lost 0 bases, with 7 bases between them. The CDR3 is 13 residues long. CDR1 and CDR2 (germline): LNHNV, YYDKDF (reference sequence). CDR3 protein: CATSTDNSYEQYF. The CDR3 bases are TGTGCCACCAGCACGGACAACTCCTACGAGCAGTACTTC.

The chain carries TRBV28 and TRBJ2-7; a possible D gene is TRBD1 (5 bases). This CDR3 is 12 amino acids long. Per the germline V gene, CDR1 is MDHEN and CDR2 is SYDVKM. Trimming removed 6 bases at V and 3 bases at J, with 9 bases between. The CDR3 bases are TGTGCCAGCAGGAAGGACATCTACGAGCAGTACTTC. It translates to CASRKDIYEQYF.

The gene calls are TRBV6-6 and TRBJ1-5; D perhaps matches TRBD1 (5 bases). This CDR3 is built from 15 residues. Per the germline V gene, CDR1 is MNHNY and CDR2 is SVGAGI (reference sequence). With 6 bases removed from V and 6 bases from J, the gap between germline ends came to 18 bases. CDR3 DNA: TGTGCCAGCAGCATACAGGCTCGAGCGGGTCAGCCCCAGCATTTT. It yields the protein CASSIQARAGQPQHF.

CDR3 loop: CASSFSTGGTYEQYF. The CDR3 DNA follows: TGTGCCAGCAGTTTCTCAACGGGAGGAACCTACGAGCAGTACTTC. This rearrangement joins TRBV28 to TRBJ2-7, with 7 nucleotides matching TRBD2. V was clipped by 3 bases and J by 2 bases; unmatched bases: 7. The CDR3 covers 15 residues. Germline loops: CDR1 MDHEN, CDR2 SYDVKM.

This chain joins TRBV25-1 and TRBJ1-2; D unclear. Germline CDR1 MGHDK, CDR2 SYGVNS. The CDR3 consists of 12 residues. Between the trimmed V and J ends, which lost 2 bases and 3 bases, there was a span of 4 bases. Here the CDR3 DNA reads TGTGCCAGCAGTGAACAGGACTATGGCTACACCTTC. It is translated as CASSEQDYGYTF.

The rearrangement links TRBV6-6 to TRBJ2-4; a weak D match, TRBD2 (6 bases). The germline V and J ends were trimmed by 6 bases and 6 bases, with 15 bases remaining between them. The length of the CDR3 is 14 residues. Germline lookup yields CDR1 MNHNY and CDR2 SVGAGI (reference sequence). The CDR3 loop is CASSLLGGGNIQYF. Here the CDR3 DNA reads TGTGCCAGCAGCCTCCTCGGGGGAGGAAACATTCAGTACTTC.

The chain uses TRBV30 and TRBJ1-2; D is unclear. Trimming took 5 bases from V and 4 from J, leaving 14 bases between them. The CDR3 extends over 13 amino acids. From germline, CDR1 is GTSNPN and CDR2 SVGIG (reference sequence). DNA of the CDR3: TGTGCCTGGGGACTGAACCTCCTCTATGGCTACACCTTC. Protein product: CAWGLNLLYGYTF.

The CDR3 nucleotides read TGTGCCAGCACCATCGACAGTGGCTCTGGAAACACCATATATTTT. Its translation: CASTIDSGSGNTIYF. J is TRBJ1-3 and V is TRBV7-9; a weak D match, TRBD1 (5 bases). Looked up from germline, CDR1 is SEHNR and CDR2 is FQNEAQ (reference sequence). V was trimmed by 7 bases and J by 0 bases, leaving 13 bases between them. The CDR3 totals 15 residues.

This rearrangement joins TRBV7-6 to TRBJ1-1, with D unclear. The CDR3 extends over 17 amino acids. With 0 bases removed from V and 1 base from J, the gap between germline ends came to 15 bases. CDR1 and CDR2 (germline): SGHVS, FNYEAQ. CDR3 sequence: CASSLAAHLDSNTEAFF. In DNA, the CDR3 is TGTGCCAGCAGCTTAGCGGCACACCTTGATTCGAACACTGAAGCTTTCTTT.

This rearrangement joins TRBV30 to TRBJ2-2; unclear D gene. The CDR3 has 16 amino acids. The germline V gene encodes CDR1 GTSNPN and CDR2 SVGIG (reference sequence). V lost 0 bases, J lost 5 bases, and 16 bases lay in between. The CDR3 reads CAWSVLPSFQTGELFF. CDR3 in DNA: TGTGCCTGGAGTGTACTCCCTTCCTTCCAAACCGGGGAGCTGTTTTTT.

The chain employs TRBV7-9 and TRBJ1-6; D unresolved. CDR3 length: 14 amino acids. CDR1 is SEHNR, CDR2 FQNEAQ, per germline (reference sequence). V lost 8 bases to trimming and J lost 7 bases, with 15 bases between them. CDR3 residues: CASGLDLTNSPLHF. In DNA form, the CDR3 reads TGTGCCAGCGGGTTGGACCTTACCAATTCACCCCTCCACTTT.

The rearrangement joins TRBV11-3 to TRBJ2-1, with 9 bases aligning to TRBD2. The CDR3 has 18 amino acids. The V segment lost 0 bases and the J segment 0 bases; nucleotides outside the gene matches: 6. The germline CDR1 and CDR2 sequences are SGHNT and YENEEA. CDR3 protein: CASSLEGGRGSSYNEQFF. CDR3 DNA: TGTGCCAGCAGCTTAGAGGGCGGGAGGGGGAGCTCCTACAATGAGCAGTTCTTC.

This rearrangement joins TRBV10-3 to TRBJ1-4; D not resolved. Per germline, CDR1 ENHRY and CDR2 SYGVKD. V lost 3 bases and J 8 bases, leaving 10 bases between the germline ends. The CDR3 has 13 amino acids. In DNA, the CDR3 is TGTGCCATCAGTGACCTGCAGAGGGAAAAACTGTTTTTT. Amino acids: CAISDLQREKLFF.

V and J are TRBV6-1 and TRBJ1-2; D perhaps matches TRBD1 (5 bases). This CDR3 has 15 residues. Germline V CDR1 and CDR2: MNHNS, SASEGT. V lost 5 bases and J lost 4, with 17 bases in between. CDR3 in amino acids: CASSSRGARTYGYTF. The CDR3 nucleotides are TGTGCCAGCAGTTCGAGGGGCGCCAGGACCTATGGCTACACCTTC.

This clone was observed a few times. V is TRBV2 and J is TRBJ1-6; D is undetermined. CDR3 length equals 13 residues. Trimming shortened V by 8 bases and J by 11 bases, and 16 bases separated the two germline ends. Germline CDR1 reads SNHLY; CDR2 reads FYNNEI. The CDR3 region has the DNA TGTGCCAGCCTCCGCACGACAAGCGCACCCCTCCACTTT. Its protein product is CASLRTTSAPLHF.

This rearrangement joins TRBV27 to TRBJ2-4; D might be TRBD1 (6 bases). There are 14 residues in the CDR3. Looked up from germline, CDR1 is MNHEY and CDR2 is SMNVEV (reference sequence). The V end lost 6 bases, the J end lost 1 base, and 10 bases lay between the germline ends. The CDR3 DNA follows: TGTGCCAGCAGACAGGGTCCGGCCAAAAACATTCAGTACTTC. This translates into CASRQGPAKNIQYF.

The CDR3 DNA is TGTGCCAGCAGTGCTACGGGGGCCTACACCGGGGAGCTGTTTTTT. Protein sequence: CASSATGAYTGELFF. The chain is built from TRBV6-1 and TRBJ2-2; the D call may be TRBD1 or TRBD2 (6 bases each). Per the germline V gene, CDR1 is MNHNS and CDR2 is SASEGT. This CDR3 region has 15 residues. Trimming cost V 4 bases and J 3 bases, with 12 bases left between them.

The chain joins TRBV10-1 to TRBJ2-3; 9 bases line up with TRBD1. The CDR3 has 16 amino acids. Germline assignment: CDR1 WNHNN and CDR2 SYGVQD (reference sequence). Trimming took 5 bases from V and 1 from J; bases not matched to a gene: 7. The CDR3 sequence: CASSSPGQGGTDTQYF. For the CDR3, the DNA is TGCGCCAGCAGTAGCCCGGGACAGGGAGGCACAGATACGCAGTATTTT.

The chain carries TRBV5-4 and TRBJ2-3; maybe TRBD2 (5 bases). Trimming removed 3 bases at V and 2 bases at J, with 16 bases between. Germline assignment: CDR1 SGHNT and CDR2 YYREEE (reference sequence). The CDR3 sequence is 16 residues long. This chain's CDR3 is CASSSHQDFFTDTQYF. CDR3 nucleotides: TGTGCCAGCAGCTCGCACCAGGACTTCTTCACAGATACGCAGTATTTT.

V gene TRBV18 combines with J gene TRBJ1-4, with D unclear. The CDR3 contains 13 residues. Germline V gene sequence: CDR1 KGHSH, CDR2 LQKENI. The V end was cut by 5 bases, the J end by 7 bases, with 11 bases between. The CDR3 DNA is TGTGCCAGCTCAATGAAAGGTGGTGAAAAACTGTTTTTT. Translation: CASSMKGGEKLFF.

This clone is categorized as medium-sized. The chain employs TRBV2 and TRBJ2-3; 12 positions match TRBD2. Germline lookup yields CDR1 SNHLY and CDR2 FYNNEI. The CDR3 totals 16 residues. Trimming at V came to 7 bases and at J to 2 bases, leaving 7 bases not matched to a gene. CDR3 sequence: CASKASGGANTDTQYF. The CDR3 nucleotides are TGTGCCAGCAAGGCTAGCGGGGGGGCGAACACAGATACGCAGTATTTT.